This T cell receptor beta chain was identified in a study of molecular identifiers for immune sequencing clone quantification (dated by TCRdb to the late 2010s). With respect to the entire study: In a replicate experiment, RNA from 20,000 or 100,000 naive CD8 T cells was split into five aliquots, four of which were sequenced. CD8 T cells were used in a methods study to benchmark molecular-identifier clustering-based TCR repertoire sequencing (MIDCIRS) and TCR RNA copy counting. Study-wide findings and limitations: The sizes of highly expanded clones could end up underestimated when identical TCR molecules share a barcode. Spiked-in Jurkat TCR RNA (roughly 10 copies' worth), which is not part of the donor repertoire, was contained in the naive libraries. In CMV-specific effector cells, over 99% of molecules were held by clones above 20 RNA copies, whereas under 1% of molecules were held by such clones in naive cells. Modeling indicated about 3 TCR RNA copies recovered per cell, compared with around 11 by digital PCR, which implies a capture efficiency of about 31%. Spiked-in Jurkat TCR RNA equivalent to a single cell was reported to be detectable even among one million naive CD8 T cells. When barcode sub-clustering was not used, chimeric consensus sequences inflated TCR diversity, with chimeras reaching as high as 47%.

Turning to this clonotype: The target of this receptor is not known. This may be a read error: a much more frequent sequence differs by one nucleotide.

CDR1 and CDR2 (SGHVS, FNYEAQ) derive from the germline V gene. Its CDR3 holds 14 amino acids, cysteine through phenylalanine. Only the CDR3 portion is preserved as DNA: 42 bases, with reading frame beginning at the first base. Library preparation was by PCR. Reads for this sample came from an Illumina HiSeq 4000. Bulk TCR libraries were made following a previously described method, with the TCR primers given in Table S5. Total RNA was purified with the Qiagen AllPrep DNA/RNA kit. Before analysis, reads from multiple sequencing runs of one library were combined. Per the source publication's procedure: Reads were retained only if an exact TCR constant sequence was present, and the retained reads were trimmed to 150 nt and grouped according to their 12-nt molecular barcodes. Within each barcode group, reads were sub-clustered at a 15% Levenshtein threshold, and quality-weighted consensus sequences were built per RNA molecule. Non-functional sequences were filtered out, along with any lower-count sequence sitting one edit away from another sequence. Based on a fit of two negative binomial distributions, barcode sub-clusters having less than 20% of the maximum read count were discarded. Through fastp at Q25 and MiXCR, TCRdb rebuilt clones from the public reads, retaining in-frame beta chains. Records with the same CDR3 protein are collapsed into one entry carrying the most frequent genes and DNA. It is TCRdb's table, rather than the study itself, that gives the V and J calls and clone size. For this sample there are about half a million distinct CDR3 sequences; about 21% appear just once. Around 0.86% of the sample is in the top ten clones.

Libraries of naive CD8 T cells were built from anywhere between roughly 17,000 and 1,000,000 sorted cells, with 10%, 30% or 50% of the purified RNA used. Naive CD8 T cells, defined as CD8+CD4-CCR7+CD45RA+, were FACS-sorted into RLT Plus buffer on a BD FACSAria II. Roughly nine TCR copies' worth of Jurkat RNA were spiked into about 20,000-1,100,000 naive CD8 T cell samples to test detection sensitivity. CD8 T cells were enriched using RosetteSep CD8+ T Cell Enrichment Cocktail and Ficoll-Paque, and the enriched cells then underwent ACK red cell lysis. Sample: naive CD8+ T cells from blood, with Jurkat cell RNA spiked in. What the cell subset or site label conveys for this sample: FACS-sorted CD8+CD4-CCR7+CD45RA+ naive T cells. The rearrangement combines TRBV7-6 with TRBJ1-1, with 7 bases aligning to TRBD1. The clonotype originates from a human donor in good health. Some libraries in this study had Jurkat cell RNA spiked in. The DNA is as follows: TGTGCCAGCAGGTCAGGGGGATCGGGCACTGAAGCTTCCTTT. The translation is CASRSGGSGTEASF.